This T cell receptor beta chain was identified during a study of response to subunit inactivated influenza vaccine. Study-level findings and limits: Authors suggested seasonal influenza vaccinations each recruit few new T cells.

In germline, CDR1 is MNHNS, CDR2 SASEGT. The CDR3 has 13 residues. V shed 6 bases and J shed 6 bases, with 14 bases lying between them. TCRdb called the RT-PCR reads again in MiXCR, with one record for every CDR3 protein. The sample has hundreds of thousands of distinct CDR3 sequences; about a fifth are singletons. With regard to this clonotype: Its specificity is not known.

The chain couples TRBV6-1 to TRBJ1-1, with TRBD1 as a possible D gene (5 bases). The sequenced sample was PBMCs from blood, obtained roughly 5 days after vaccination. The source is a man aged 45 to 65 who received an inactivated influenza vaccine. The CDR3 coding sequence is TGTGCCAGCAGCGGACTGCCGGGGGCTGAAGCTTTCTTT. It translates to CASSGLPGAEAFF.